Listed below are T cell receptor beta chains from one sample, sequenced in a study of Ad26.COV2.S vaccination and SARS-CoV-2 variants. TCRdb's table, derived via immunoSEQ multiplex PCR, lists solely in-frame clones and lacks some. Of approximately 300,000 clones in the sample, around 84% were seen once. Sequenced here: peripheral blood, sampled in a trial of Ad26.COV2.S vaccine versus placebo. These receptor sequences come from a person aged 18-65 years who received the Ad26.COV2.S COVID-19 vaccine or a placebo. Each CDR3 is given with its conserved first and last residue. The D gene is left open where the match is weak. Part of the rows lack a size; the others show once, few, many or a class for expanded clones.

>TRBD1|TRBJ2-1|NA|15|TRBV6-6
TGTGCCAGCTCCCGTCCCGGGACAGAGGGCAATGAGCAGTTCTTC
CASSRPGTEGNEQFF
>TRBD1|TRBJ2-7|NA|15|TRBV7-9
TGTGCCAGCAGCTTAGGGGACAGGAACACCTACGAGCAGTACTTC
CASSLGDRNTYEQYF
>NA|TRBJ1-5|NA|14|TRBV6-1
TGTGCCAGCAGTGATGGAGCGACGGAGCAGCCCCAGCATTTT
CASSDGATEQPQHF
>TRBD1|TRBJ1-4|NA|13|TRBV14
TGTGCCAGCAGCCAAGGACAGGGTTGGCAGCTGTTTTTT
CASSQGQGWQLFF
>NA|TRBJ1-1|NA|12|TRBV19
TGTGCCAGTAGTATAGTGAACAGTGAAGCTTTCTTT
CASSIVNSEAFF
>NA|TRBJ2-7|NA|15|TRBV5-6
TGTGCCAGCAGCTTTCTCCCGAACCCCACTATCGAGCAGTACTTC
CASSFLPNPTIEQYF
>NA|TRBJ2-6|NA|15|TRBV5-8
TGTGCCAGCAGCTCCAGGGGCTCTGGGGCCAACGTCCTGACTTTC
CASSSRGSGANVLTF
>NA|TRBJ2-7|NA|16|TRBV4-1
TGCGCCAGCAGCCAAGAGGGCCGGGGCCCGCGGTACGAGCAGTACTTC
CASSQEGRGPRYEQYF
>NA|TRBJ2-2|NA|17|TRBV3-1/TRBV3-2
TGTGCCAGCAGCCAAGATTTTGGCCGGAAGATCACCGGGGAGCTGTTTTTT
CASSQDFGRKITGELFF
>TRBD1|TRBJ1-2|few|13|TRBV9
TGTGCCAGCAGCGTCAGACAGGGGTATGGCTACACCTTC
CASSVRQGYGYTF
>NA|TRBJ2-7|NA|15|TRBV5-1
TGCGCCAGCAGCTTGGTGCAGGGCCCGGCGTACGAGCAGTACTTC
CASSLVQGPAYEQYF
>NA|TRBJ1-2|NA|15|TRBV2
TGTGCCAGCACCTCGGACGGATCTGGGTCTGTTGGCTACACCTTC
CASTSDGSGSVGYTF
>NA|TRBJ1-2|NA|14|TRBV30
TGTGCCTGGAAAAGGCAAAGTATTAACTATGGCTACACCTTC
CAWKRQSINYGYTF
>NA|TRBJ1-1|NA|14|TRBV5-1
TGCGCCAGCAGCCGTGGACAGCCGAACACTGAAGCTTTCTTT
CASSRGQPNTEAFF
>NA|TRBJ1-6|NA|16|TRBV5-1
TGCGCCAGCAGCTTGGTGGGGACGGGTCAAGATTCACCCCTCCACTTT
CASSLVGTGQDSPLHF
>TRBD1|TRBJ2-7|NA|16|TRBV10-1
TGCGCCAGCAGCGCCGGTCGGGGGACAGGGGTCTACGAGCAGTACTTC
CASSAGRGTGVYEQYF
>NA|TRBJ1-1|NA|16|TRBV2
TGTGCCAGCAGTGAATGGGGGCAGAGAATGAACACTGAAGCTTTCTTT
CASSEWGQRMNTEAFF
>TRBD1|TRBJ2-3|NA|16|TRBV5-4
TGTGCCAGCAGCTTTCCGGGACAGGGATCATCAGATACGCAGTATTTT
CASSFPGQGSSDTQYF
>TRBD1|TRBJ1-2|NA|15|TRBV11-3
TGTGCCAGCAGATGGGGACAGGGGGCTAGGTATGGCTACACCTTC
CASRWGQGARYGYTF
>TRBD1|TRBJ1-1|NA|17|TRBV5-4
TGTGCCAGCAGCTTGGCGACAGGGGGGGTGGGAAGCACTGAAGCTTTCTTT
CASSLATGGVGSTEAFF
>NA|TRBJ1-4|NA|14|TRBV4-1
TGCGCCAGCAGCCGGAACTCATTTAATGAAAAACTGTTTTTT
CASSRNSFNEKLFF
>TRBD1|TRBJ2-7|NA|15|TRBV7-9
TGTGCCAGCAGCTTAGGACAGGGGTCTATCTACGAGCAGTACTTC
CASSLGQGSIYEQYF
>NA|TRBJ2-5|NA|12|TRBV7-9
TGTGCCAGCAGCTTAGCTCTGGAGACCCAGTACTTC
CASSLALETQYF
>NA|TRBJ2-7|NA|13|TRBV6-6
TGTGCCAGCAGTTGGGCCAGGGTCTACGAGCAGTACTTC
CASSWARVYEQYF
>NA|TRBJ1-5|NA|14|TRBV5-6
TGTGCCAGCAGCTTGGCGGGGCTGTCGTTCGCCCAGCATTTT
CASSLAGLSFAQHF
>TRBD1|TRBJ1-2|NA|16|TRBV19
TGTGCCAGTAGTTCCCAGCCAGGGGGTACCTACTATGGCTACACCTTC
CASSSQPGGTYYGYTF
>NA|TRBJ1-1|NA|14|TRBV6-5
TGTGCCAGCAGTCCCGCCTCGCCTAACACTGAAGCTTTCTTT
CASSPASPNTEAFF
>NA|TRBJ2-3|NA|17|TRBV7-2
TGTGCCAGCAGCTTAAACCCCGGGCAGGCTCCCACAGATACGCAGTATTTT
CASSLNPGQAPTDTQYF
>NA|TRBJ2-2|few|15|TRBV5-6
TGTGCCAGCAGCCCCAATCGTGGAGGAAGAGGGGAGCTGTTTTTT
CASSPNRGGRGELFF
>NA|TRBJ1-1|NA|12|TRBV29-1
TGCAGCGTACAGCCCTTGAACACTGAAGCTTTCTTT
CSVQPLNTEAFF
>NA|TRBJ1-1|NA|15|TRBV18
TGTGCCAGCTCACCCACCCGGACCGGGAACACTGAAGCTTTCTTT
CASSPTRTGNTEAFF
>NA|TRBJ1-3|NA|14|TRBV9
TGTGCCAGCAGGAGGGGGAGCTCTGGAAACACCATATATTTT
CASRRGSSGNTIYF
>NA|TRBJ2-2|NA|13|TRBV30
TGTGCCTGGACGGCAGGCAGCACCGGGGAGCTGTTTTTT
CAWTAGSTGELFF
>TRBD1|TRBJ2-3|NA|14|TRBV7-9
TGTGCCAGCAGCACCCGACAGGGGAGTAATACGCAGTATTTT
CASSTRQGSNTQYF
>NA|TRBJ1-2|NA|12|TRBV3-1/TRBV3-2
TGTGCCAGCAGCCAAGAGTCTTATGGCTACACCTTC
CASSQESYGYTF
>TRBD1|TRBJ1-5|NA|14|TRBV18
TGTGCCAGCTCATCACAGGGGGTAGATCAGCCCCAGCATTTT
CASSSQGVDQPQHF
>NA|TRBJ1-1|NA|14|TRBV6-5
TGTGCCAGCAGACCAACCGAGGTCTCCACTGAAGCTTTCTTT
CASRPTEVSTEAFF
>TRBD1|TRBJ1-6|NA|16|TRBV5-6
TGTGCCAGCAGCTTGGGCCGGGACAGGGGTTATTCACCCCTCCACTTT
CASSLGRDRGYSPLHF
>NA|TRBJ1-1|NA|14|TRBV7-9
TGTGCCAGCAGTGGACCGGGACTCAACACTGAAGCTTTCTTT
CASSGPGLNTEAFF
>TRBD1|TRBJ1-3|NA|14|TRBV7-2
TGTGCCAGCAGTCCCGGGACAGGGCGATCGACCATATATTTT
CASSPGTGRSTIYF
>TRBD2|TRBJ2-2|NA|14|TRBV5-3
TGTGCCAGAAGCTTGGCGGGGGGCACCGGGGAGCTGTTTTTT
CARSLAGGTGELFF
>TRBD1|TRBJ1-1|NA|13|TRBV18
TGTGCCAGCCGACAGGGGGGGAACACTGAAGCTTTCTTT
CASRQGGNTEAFF
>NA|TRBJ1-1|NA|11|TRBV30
TGTGCCTGGAGCTCGGGCAGTATAGCTTTCTTT
CAWSSGSIAFF
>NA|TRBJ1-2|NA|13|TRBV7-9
TGTGCCAGCAGCTCCTCTTCTAACTATGGCTACACCTTC
CASSSSSNYGYTF
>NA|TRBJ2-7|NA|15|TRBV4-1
TGCGCCAGCAGCCTACGGGCCCAACGCTCCTACGAGCAGTACTTC
CASSLRAQRSYEQYF
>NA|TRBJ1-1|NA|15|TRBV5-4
TGTGCCAGCAGCTTGGGGACTACTAAGGACACTGAAGCTTTCTTT
CASSLGTTKDTEAFF
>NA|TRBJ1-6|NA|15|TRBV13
TGTGCCAGCAGCTTCGGAGGTAGAGGGAATTCACCCCTCCACTTT
CASSFGGRGNSPLHF
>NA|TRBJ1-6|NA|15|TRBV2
TGTGCCAGCAGTGGCAGGGAGTCTGATAATTCACCCCTCCACTTT
CASSGRESDNSPLHF
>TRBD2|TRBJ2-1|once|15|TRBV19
TGTGCCAGTACCCATAGGGCGGGGGGCCACAATGAGCAGTTCTTC
CASTHRAGGHNEQFF
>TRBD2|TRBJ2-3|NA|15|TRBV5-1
TGCGCCAGCAGGCTGGGGGGGGACCCCACAGATACGCAGTATTTT
CASRLGGDPTDTQYF
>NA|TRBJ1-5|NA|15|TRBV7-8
TGTGCCAGCAGCCTACTCGGGGGGGGAACTCAGCCCCAGCATTTT
CASSLLGGGTQPQHF
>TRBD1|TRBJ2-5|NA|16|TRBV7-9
TGTGCCAGCAGCTTTAGGACAGGGGGCCGGGGTGAGACCCAGTACTTC
CASSFRTGGRGETQYF
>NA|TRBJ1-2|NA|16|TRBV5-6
TGTGCCAGCAGCTTGTCCAGGGGAGCTTTTGACTATGGCTACACCTTC
CASSLSRGAFDYGYTF
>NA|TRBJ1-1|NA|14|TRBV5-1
TGCGCCAGCAGCGCCTCGGGGTGGGACGTTGAAGCTTTCTTT
CASSASGWDVEAFF
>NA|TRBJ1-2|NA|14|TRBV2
TGTGCCAGCAGCCCGGGGGGAGGGAACTATGGCTACACCTTC
CASSPGGGNYGYTF
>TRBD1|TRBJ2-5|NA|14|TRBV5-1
TGCGCCAGCAGCAAGACAGGGGGCAAGGAGACCCAGTACTTC
CASSKTGGKETQYF
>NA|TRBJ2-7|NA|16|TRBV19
TGTGCCAGTAGTAACTCACCTGGAAAAACATCCTACGAGCAGTACTTC
CASSNSPGKTSYEQYF
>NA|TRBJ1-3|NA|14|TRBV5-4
TGTGCCAGCAGCTCACGGGTCTCTGGAAACACCATATATTTT
CASSSRVSGNTIYF
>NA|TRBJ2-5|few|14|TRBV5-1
TGCGCCAGCAGCTCAGGTAGTGGGGGAGAGACCCAGTACTTC
CASSSGSGGETQYF